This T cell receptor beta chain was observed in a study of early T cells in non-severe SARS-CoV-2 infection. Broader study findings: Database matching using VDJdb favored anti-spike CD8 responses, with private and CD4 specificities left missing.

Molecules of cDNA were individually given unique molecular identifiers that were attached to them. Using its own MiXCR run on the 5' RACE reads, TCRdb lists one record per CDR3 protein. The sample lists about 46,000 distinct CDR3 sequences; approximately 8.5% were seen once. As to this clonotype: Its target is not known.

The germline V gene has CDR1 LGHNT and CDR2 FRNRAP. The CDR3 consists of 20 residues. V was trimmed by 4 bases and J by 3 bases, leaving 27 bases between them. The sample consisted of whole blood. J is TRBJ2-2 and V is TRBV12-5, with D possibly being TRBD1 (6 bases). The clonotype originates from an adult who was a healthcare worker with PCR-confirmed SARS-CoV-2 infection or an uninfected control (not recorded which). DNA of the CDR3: TGTGCTAGTGGTTGGCCCCCCTTAGGACAGCCCCGTGCGGACACCGGGGAGCTGTTTTTT. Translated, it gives CASGWPPLGQPRADTGELFF. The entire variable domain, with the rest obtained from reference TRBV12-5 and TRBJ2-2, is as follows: DARVTQTPRHKVTEMGQEVTMRCQPILGHNTVFWYRQTMMQGLELLAYFRNRAPLDDSGMPKDRFSAEMPDATLATLKIQPSEPRDSAVYFCASGWPPLGQPRADTGELFFGEGSRLTVL.